A selection of T cell receptor beta chains follows, all from one sample in a study of blood T cell repertoires in COVID-19. TCRdb keeps only in-frame clones here, not all; method: immunoSEQ multiplex PCR. Of approximately 170,000 clones in the sample, roughly four fifths are singletons; the top ten hold roughly 2.5%. The sample comprised peripheral blood. All receptors derive from an elderly woman with COVID-19, enrolled during active disease. The CDR3 runs from the conserved cysteine through the conserved F or W.

j_gene: TRBJ2-7
v_gene: TRBV3-1/TRBV3-2
CDR3aa: CASSLTSGSYEQYF

j_gene: TRBJ2-7
v_gene: TRBV27
CDR3aa: CASSLSGTSRSYEQYF

j_gene: TRBJ2-1
v_gene: TRBV5-1
CDR3aa: CASSGTSGIYNEQFF

j_gene: TRBJ2-5
v_gene: TRBV5-1
CDR3aa: CASSLGSVQETQYF

j_gene: TRBJ2-1
v_gene: TRBV28
CDR3aa: CASSLWTQGGGEQFF

j_gene: TRBJ2-1
v_gene: TRBV15
CDR3aa: CATSRDRPRGDYNEQFF

j_gene: TRBJ1-2
v_gene: TRBV5-8
CDR3aa: CASSFRGRGYTF

j_gene: TRBJ2-7
v_gene: TRBV5-1
CDR3aa: CASSSPGTLSYEQYF

j_gene: TRBJ2-7
v_gene: TRBV3-1/TRBV3-2
CDR3aa: CASKWTGTYEQYF

j_gene: TRBJ2-7
v_gene: TRBV4-1
CDR3aa: CASSQPRDRGHEQYF

j_gene: TRBJ2-1
v_gene: TRBV5-1
CDR3aa: CASSPRDRGNEQFF

j_gene: TRBJ2-2
v_gene: TRBV5-4
CDR3aa: CASSTGQNTGELFF

j_gene: TRBJ2-1
v_gene: TRBV21-1
CDR3aa: CASSKGLAGVGDEQFF

j_gene: TRBJ2-7
v_gene: TRBV5-1
CDR3aa: CASSLVLGQTYEQYF

j_gene: TRBJ1-6
v_gene: TRBV27
CDR3aa: CASSLPPHESHNRSRNSPLHF

j_gene: TRBJ1-3
v_gene: TRBV3-1/TRBV3-2
CDR3aa: CASSHRTGVSGNTIYF

j_gene: TRBJ1-1
v_gene: TRBV18
CDR3aa: CASSPPGQGGTEAFF

j_gene: TRBJ2-7
v_gene: TRBV5-1
CDR3aa: CASSSPGQGTYEQYF

j_gene: TRBJ1-1
v_gene: TRBV6-5
CDR3aa: CASSRDRLNTEAFF

j_gene: TRBJ1-2
v_gene: TRBV25-1
CDR3aa: CASSYRGTVTGYTF

j_gene: TRBJ1-5
v_gene: TRBV3-1/TRBV3-2
CDR3aa: CASSQGRLNSNQPQHF

j_gene: TRBJ2-6
v_gene: TRBV5-1
CDR3aa: CASSSVGGSGANVLTF

j_gene: TRBJ1-5
v_gene: TRBV10-3
CDR3aa: CAISEQGVDQPQHF

j_gene: TRBJ1-6
v_gene: TRBV12-3/TRBV12-4
CDR3aa: CASSLESVSPLHF

j_gene: TRBJ2-7
v_gene: TRBV10-3
CDR3aa: CAISLAGAPYEQYF

j_gene: TRBJ1-2
v_gene: TRBV18
CDR3aa: CASSPGTANYGYTF

j_gene: TRBJ1-4
v_gene: TRBV27
CDR3aa: CASTRQGGNEKLFF

j_gene: TRBJ2-1
v_gene: TRBV14
CDR3aa: CASSQDLVPGSEQFF

j_gene: TRBJ1-6
v_gene: TRBV3-1/TRBV3-2
CDR3aa: CASSRGGVSNSPLHF